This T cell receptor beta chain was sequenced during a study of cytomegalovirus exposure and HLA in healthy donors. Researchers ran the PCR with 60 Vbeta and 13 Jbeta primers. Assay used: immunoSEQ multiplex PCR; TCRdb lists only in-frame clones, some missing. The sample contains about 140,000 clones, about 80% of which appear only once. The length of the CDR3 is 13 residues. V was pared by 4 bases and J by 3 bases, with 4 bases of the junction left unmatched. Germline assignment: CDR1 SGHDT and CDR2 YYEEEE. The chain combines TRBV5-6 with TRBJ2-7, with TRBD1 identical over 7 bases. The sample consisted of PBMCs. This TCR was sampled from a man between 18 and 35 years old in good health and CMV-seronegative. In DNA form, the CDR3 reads TGTGCCAGCAGCCATGGGACAGACTACGAGCAGTACTTC. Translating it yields CASSHGTDYEQYF. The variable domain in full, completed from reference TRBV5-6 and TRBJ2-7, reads DAGVTQSPTHLIKTRGQQVTLRCSPKSGHDTVSWYQQALGQGPQFIFQYYEEEERQRGNFPDRFSGHQFPNYSSELNVNALLLGDSALYLCASSHGTDYEQYFGPGTRLTVT.